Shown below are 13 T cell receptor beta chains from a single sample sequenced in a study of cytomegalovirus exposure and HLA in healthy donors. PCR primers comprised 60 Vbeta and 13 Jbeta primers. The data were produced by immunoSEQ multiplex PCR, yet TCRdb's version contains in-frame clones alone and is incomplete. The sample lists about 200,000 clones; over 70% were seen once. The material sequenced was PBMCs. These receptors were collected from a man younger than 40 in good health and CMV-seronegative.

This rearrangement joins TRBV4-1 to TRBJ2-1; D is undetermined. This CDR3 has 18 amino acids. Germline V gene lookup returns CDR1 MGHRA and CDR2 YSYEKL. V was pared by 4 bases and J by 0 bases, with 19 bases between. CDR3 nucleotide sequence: TGCGCCAGCAGCCCAAGGTCGAAGACGACTTTCTCCTACAATGAGCAGTTCTTC. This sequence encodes CASSPRSKTTFSYNEQFF.

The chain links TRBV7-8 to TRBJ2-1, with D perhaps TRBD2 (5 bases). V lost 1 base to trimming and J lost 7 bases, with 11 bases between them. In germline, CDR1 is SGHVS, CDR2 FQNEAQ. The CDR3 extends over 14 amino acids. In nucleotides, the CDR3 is TGTGCCAGCAGCTTAGTCCCACTAGGGAATGAGCAGTTCTTC. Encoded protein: CASSLVPLGNEQFF. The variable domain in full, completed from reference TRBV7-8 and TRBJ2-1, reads GAGVSQSPRYKVAKRGQDVALRCDPISGHVSLFWYQQALGQGPEFLTYFQNEAQLDKSGLPSDRFFAERPEGSVSTLKIQRTQQEDSAVYLCASSLVPLGNEQFFGPGTRLTVL.

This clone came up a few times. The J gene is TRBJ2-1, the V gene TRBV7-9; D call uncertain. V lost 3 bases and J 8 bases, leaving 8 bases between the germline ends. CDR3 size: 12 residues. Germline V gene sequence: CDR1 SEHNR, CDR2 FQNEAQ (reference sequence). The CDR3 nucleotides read TGTGCCAGCAGCTTGACATTGGATGAGCAGTTCTTC. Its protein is CASSLTLDEQFF.

The CDR3 loop reads CASSLEITVINTEAFF. The CDR3, as DNA: TGTGCCAGCAGCTTAGAAATTACTGTAATAAACACTGAAGCTTTCTTT. J is TRBJ1-1 and V is TRBV11-3, with unresolved D. Germline V gene data show CDR1 as SGHNT and CDR2 as YENEEA. CDR3 length equals 16 residues. Between the trimmed V and J ends, which lost 0 bases and 2 bases, there was a span of 13 bases.

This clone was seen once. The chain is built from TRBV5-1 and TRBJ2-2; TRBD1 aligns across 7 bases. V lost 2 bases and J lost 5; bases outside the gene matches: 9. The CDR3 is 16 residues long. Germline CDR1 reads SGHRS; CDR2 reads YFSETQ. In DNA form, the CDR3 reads TGCGCCAGCAGCTTTTCTTCCACAGGGGATACCGGGGAGCTGTTTTTT. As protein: CASSFSSTGDTGELFF.

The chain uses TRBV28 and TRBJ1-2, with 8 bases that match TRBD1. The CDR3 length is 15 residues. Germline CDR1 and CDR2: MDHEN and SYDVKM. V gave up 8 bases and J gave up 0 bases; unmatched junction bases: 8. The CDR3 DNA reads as TGTGCCAGCCTTACTGGGGACAGGTCTAACTATGGCTACACCTTC. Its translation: CASLTGDRSNYGYTF.

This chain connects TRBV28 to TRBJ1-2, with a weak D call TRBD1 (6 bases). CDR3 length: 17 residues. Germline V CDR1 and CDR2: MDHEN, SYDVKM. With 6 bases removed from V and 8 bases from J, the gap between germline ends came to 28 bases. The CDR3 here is CASSLAGGRSIKGGYTF. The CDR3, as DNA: TGTGCCAGCAGCCTCGCGGGGGGCAGGTCGATCAAGGGGGGCTACACCTTC.

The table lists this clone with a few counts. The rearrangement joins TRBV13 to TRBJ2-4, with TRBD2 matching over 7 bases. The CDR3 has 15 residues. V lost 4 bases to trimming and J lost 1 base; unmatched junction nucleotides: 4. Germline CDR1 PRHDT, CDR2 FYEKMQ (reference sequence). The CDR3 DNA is TGTGCCAGCAGCTGGGGAGCGGGGGCCAAAAACATTCAGTACTTC. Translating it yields CASSWGAGAKNIQYF.

The CDR3 bases are TGTGCCAGCTCAACTGACAGGGGGAACCAGCCCCAGCATTTT. Its protein product is CASSTDRGNQPQHF. The chain employs TRBV18 and TRBJ1-5, with 9 bases aligning to TRBD1. The ends lost 5 bases at V and 7 bases at J; junction bases unmatched: 6. CDR1 KGHSH and CDR2 LQKENI come from the germline V gene. The CDR3 sequence is 14 residues long.

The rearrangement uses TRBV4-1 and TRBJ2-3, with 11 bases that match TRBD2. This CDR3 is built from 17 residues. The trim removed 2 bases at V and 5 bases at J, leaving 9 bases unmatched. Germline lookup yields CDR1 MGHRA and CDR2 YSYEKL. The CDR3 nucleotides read TGCGCCAGCAGCCAACCAAGACTAGCGGGACCGAAAGATACGCAGTATTTT. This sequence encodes CASSQPRLAGPKDTQYF.

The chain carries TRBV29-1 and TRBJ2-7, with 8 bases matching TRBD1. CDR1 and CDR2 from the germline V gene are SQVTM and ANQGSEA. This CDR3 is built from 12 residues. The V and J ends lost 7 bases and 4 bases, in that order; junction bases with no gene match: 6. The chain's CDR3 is CSAGQGYYEQYF. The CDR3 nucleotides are TGCAGCGCTGGACAGGGATATTACGAGCAGTACTTC.

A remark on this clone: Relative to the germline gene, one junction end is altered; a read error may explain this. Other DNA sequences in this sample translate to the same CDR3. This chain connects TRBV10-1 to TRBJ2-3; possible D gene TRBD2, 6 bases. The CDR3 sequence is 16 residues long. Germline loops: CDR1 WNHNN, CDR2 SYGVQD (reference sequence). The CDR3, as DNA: TGCGCCAGCAGTGTTGGGGGAGGCTTGAGCACGGATACGCAGTATTTT. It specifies CASSVGGGLSTDTQYF.

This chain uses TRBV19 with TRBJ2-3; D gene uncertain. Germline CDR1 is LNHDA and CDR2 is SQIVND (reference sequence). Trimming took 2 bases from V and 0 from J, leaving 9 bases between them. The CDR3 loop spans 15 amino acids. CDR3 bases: TGTGCCAGTAGTATACAGGCAACTAGCACAGATACGCAGTATTTT. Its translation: CASSIQATSTDTQYF.